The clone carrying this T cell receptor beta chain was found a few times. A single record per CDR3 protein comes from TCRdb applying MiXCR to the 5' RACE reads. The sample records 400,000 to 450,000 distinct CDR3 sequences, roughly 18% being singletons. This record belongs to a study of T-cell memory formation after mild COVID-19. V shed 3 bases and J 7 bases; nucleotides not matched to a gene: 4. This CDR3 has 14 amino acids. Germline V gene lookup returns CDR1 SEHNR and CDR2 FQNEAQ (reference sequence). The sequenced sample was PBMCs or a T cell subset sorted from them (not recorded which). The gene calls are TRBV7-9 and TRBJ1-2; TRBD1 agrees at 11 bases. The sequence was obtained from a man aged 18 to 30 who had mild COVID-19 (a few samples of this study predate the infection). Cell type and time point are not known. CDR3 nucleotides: TGTGCCAGCAGCTTTCCGGGACAGGGGGGTGGCTACACCTTC. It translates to CASSFPGQGGGYTF.